Presented here are 5 T cell receptor beta chains from one specimen sequenced in a study of beta chain features in type 1 diabetes. TCRB transcripts that were expressed got sequenced, as all of the isolated RNA had been reverse transcribed. Measured with immunoSEQ multiplex PCR; TCRdb has only the in-frame clones, and not every one. The data hold around 400,000 clones, with around 12% observed a single time. Sequenced: naive CD4+ T cells from blood. All receptors derive from a man between 18 and 29 years old in good health.

The chain employs TRBV7-8 and TRBJ2-5; TRBD1 agrees at 8 bases. CDR1 and CDR2 from the germline V gene are SGHVS and FQNEAQ. This CDR3 has 15 residues. V dropped 5 bases and J dropped 5; count of bases not matched to a gene: 10. CDR3 protein: CASSAWAGGAETQYF. DNA of the CDR3: TGTGCCAGCAGCGCCTGGGCAGGGGGCGCGGAGACCCAGTACTTC.

In the case of this clone: Other nucleotide sequences in the sample specify the same CDR3. This sequence joins TRBV7-2 and TRBJ2-7, with 7 bases identical to TRBD2. The CDR3 is 14 amino acids. Germline-derived CDR1 and CDR2 are SGHTA and FQGNSA. V was pared by 1 base and J by 3 bases, with 3 bases of the junction left unmatched. The CDR3 region is CASSLGGRSYEQYF. The CDR3, as DNA: TGTGCCAGCAGCTTAGGCGGGAGAAGCTACGAGCAGTACTTC.

The rearrangement joins TRBV30 to TRBJ1-1, with 7 positions matching TRBD1. The CDR3 extends over 13 amino acids. J gave up 6 bases and V 4 bases, and 8 bases lay outside the gene matches. Germline-derived CDR1 and CDR2 are GTSNPN and SVGIG (reference sequence). In nucleotides, the CDR3 is TGTGCCTGGAATATACAGGGGTGGCCTGAAGCTTTCTTT. It encodes CAWNIQGWPEAFF.

The chain carries TRBV7-3 and TRBJ2-7, with 8 bases lining up with TRBD1. The V gene end was trimmed by 5 bases and the J gene end by 3 bases; junction bases not matched to a gene: 6. CDR3 length: 14 residues. The germline V gene encodes CDR1 SGHTA and CDR2 FQGTGA. DNA of the CDR3: TGTGCCAGCAGCCTAGGACAGGGAGGCTACGAGCAGTACTTC. Translated, it gives CASSLGQGGYEQYF.

This clone has more than one count but fewer than ten. The J gene is TRBJ2-5, the V gene TRBV5-1; D perhaps matches TRBD2 (6 bases). Trimming pared 0 bases from V and 2 bases from J, leaving 14 bases between. CDR3 length: 16 residues. Germline loops: CDR1 SGHRS, CDR2 YFSETQ. The CDR3: CASSLGISGVQETQYF. CDR3 sequence (DNA): TGCGCCAGCAGCTTGGGGATTAGCGGAGTACAAGAGACCCAGTACTTC.